The clone carrying this T cell receptor (beta chain) has ten or more counts. Its antigen is not identified. TCRdb itself ran the RT-PCR reads through MiXCR, one entry per CDR3 protein. The table shows about 780,000 distinct CDR3 sequences, with approximately 18% occurring only once. This record belongs to a study of response to subunit inactivated influenza vaccine. Overall study findings and caveats: T cells newly recruited by each seasonal influenza vaccination are few, the authors suggested.

This CDR3 has 19 amino acids. Per germline, CDR1 SGHDT and CDR2 YYEEEE. Trimming left V 4 bases short and J 2 bases short, with 27 bases between. Sequencing used PBMCs from blood, obtained roughly 5 days after vaccination. The chain combines TRBV5-6 with TRBJ2-5, with D perhaps given as TRBD1 or TRBD2 (5 bases each). The source is a man in his fifties who received an inactivated influenza vaccine. CDR3 in DNA: TGTGCCAGCAGCGGTGGGACGGCAGCCTCCCTCTCTATTCAAGAGACCCAGTACTTC. Its translation is CASSGGTAASLSIQETQYF.